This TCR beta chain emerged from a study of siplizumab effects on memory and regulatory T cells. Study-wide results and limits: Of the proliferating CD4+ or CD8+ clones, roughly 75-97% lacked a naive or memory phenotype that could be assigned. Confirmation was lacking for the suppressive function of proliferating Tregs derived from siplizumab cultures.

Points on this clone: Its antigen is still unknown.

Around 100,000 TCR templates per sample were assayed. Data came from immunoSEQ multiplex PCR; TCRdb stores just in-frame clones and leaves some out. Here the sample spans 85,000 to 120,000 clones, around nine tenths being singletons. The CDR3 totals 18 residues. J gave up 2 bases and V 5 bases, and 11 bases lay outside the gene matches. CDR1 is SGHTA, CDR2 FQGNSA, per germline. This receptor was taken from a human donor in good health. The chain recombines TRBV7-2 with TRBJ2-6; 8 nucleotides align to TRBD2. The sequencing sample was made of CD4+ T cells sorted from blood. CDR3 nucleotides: TGTGCCAGCAGCCCCCAAGCCAGCGGGAGACCTGGGGCCAACGTCCTGACTTTC. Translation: CASSPQASGRPGANVLTF.